A selection of T cell receptor beta chains follows, all from one sample in a study of cytomegalovirus exposure and HLA in healthy donors. Data came from immunoSEQ multiplex PCR; TCRdb stores just in-frame clones and leaves some out. The profile shows some 190,000 clones, roughly 77% of them singletons. Material for sequencing was PBMCs. Receptors were obtained from a woman aged 25 to 39 in good health and CMV-seropositive. Each CDR3 is given with its conserved first and last residue. The D gene is left open where the match is weak. Size values are once, few and many counts, or a class for expanded clones, and some rows have none.

J gene,D gene,V gene,clone size,CDR3 DNA,CDR3 protein
TRBJ2-7,NA,TRBV5-1,NA,TGCGCCAGCAGCTTGTCGTCCTACGAGCAGTACTTC,CASSLSSYEQYF
TRBJ2-2,TRBD2,TRBV2,few,TGTGCCAGCAGTGAGGCTAGCGGGAAAGTGCACACCGGGGAGCTGTTTTTT,CASSEASGKVHTGELFF
TRBJ1-5,NA,TRBV6-1,NA,TGTGCCAGCAGTCCGCACGGGGGAGGCAATCAGCCCCAGCATTTT,CASSPHGGGNQPQHF
TRBJ2-5,NA,TRBV18,NA,TGTGCCAGCTCCGGGGACAAAAGGGAGACCCAGTACTTC,CASSGDKRETQYF
TRBJ1-1,TRBD1,TRBV2,NA,TGTGCCAGCAGGGCCAGGACAGGGGGCACTGAAGCTTTCTTT,CASRARTGGTEAFF
TRBJ1-5,NA,TRBV19,NA,TGTGCCGGCGGGGGGATCGGCAATCAGCCCCAGCATTTT,CAGGGIGNQPQHF
TRBJ2-2,TRBD2,TRBV29-1,NA,TGCAGCGTTGGGGGGGGTACACTGAACACCGGGGAGCTGTTTTTT,CSVGGGTLNTGELFF
TRBJ1-1,NA,TRBV7-6,once,TGTGCCAGCAGCTTATTCACCGTTCGGAGTGTGAACACTGAAGCTTTCTTT,CASSLFTVRSVNTEAFF
TRBJ2-1,NA,TRBV27,NA,TGTGCCAGCAGTTTATCACGCCAGAATGAGCAGTTCTTC,CASSLSRQNEQFF
TRBJ1-2,TRBD1,TRBV28,NA,TGTGCCAGCAGTTTAGACAGGGGATATGGCTACACCTTC,CASSLDRGYGYTF
TRBJ1-2,TRBD1,TRBV27,few,TGTGCCAGCAGTGCCCTAGGGACAGGGGGTAGTGGCGGCTACACCTTC,CASSALGTGGSGGYTF
TRBJ2-1,NA,TRBV7-2,NA,TGTGCCAGCAGCTTACAGGGCTACAATGAGCAGTTCTTC,CASSLQGYNEQFF
TRBJ2-3,NA,TRBV7-8,NA,TGTGCCAGCAGCTTGGGGAGTACGCGGGTCACAGATACGCAGTATTTT,CASSLGSTRVTDTQYF
TRBJ2-3,NA,TRBV11-2,NA,TGTGCCAGCAGCTTGGGCGGGGCAGATACGCAGTATTTT,CASSLGGADTQYF
TRBJ2-1,NA,TRBV11-2,NA,TGTGCCAGCAGCTATAGGACATCTGATGAGCAGTTCTTC,CASSYRTSDEQFF
TRBJ2-1,TRBD2,TRBV27,NA,TGTGCCAGCAGTCCCCCGACTAGCGGGAGGTTGGTCAATGAGCAGTTCTTC,CASSPPTSGRLVNEQFF
TRBJ2-5,TRBD2,TRBV5-1,NA,TGCGCCAGCAGCTCAGCCTTTAGCGGGAGGGCCCGGGAGACCCAGTACTTC,CASSSAFSGRARETQYF
TRBJ2-4,NA,TRBV7-2,NA,TGTGCCAGCAGCTCCGTTCCAGGGAACCGGGCCAAAAACATTCAGTACTTC,CASSSVPGNRAKNIQYF
TRBJ2-1,TRBD2,TRBV9,NA,TGTGCCAGCAGCCTTAGCGGGAGCTCCTACAATGAGCAGTTCTTC,CASSLSGSSYNEQFF
TRBJ2-2,NA,TRBV11-2,NA,TGTGCCAGCCAGAACACCGGGGAGCTGTTTTTT,CASQNTGELFF
TRBJ2-7,NA,TRBV14,once,TGTGCCAGCAGCCAAGATCTCAGCTACGAGCAGTACTTC,CASSQDLSYEQYF
TRBJ1-3,NA,TRBV2,NA,TGTGCCAGCAGTGCGGTCACGGGGAATATTGGAAACACCATATATTTT,CASSAVTGNIGNTIYF
TRBJ2-1,TRBD2,TRBV11-2,NA,TGTGCCAGCAGCCCGTTAGCGGGAGAGAATGAGCAGTTCTTC,CASSPLAGENEQFF
TRBJ2-3,TRBD1,TRBV29-1,NA,TGCAGCGTGGCAAACAGGGGAAAAGGAGATACGCAGTATTTT,CSVANRGKGDTQYF
TRBJ2-1,NA,TRBV2,NA,TGTGCCAGCACGACCCAGCGGACCTACAATGAGCAGTTCTTC,CASTTQRTYNEQFF
TRBJ2-5,TRBD1,TRBV7-9,NA,TGTGCCAGCAGCCCTTGGACAGGGGTGGAGACCCAGTACTTC,CASSPWTGVETQYF
TRBJ2-1,NA,TRBV11-2,few,TGTGCCAGCAGCTTAATGGACACCTACAATGAGCAGTTCTTC,CASSLMDTYNEQFF